This T cell receptor beta chain came from a study of shared clonotypes between healthy human individuals. Overall study findings and caveats: An effect of sequencing depth on clonotype sharing among donors was expected. The study generally estimated greater richness for naive than memory subsets.

In the case of this clone: Its antigen is not known. At the DNA level, this CDR3 is encoded by other sequences in the same sample as well.

Germline lookup yields CDR1 SGHAT and CDR2 FQNNGV. This CDR3 is built from 11 residues. Between the trimmed V and J ends, which lost 5 bases and 4 bases, there was a span of 5 bases. Libraries were prepared by immunoSEQ multiplex PCR; TCRdb keeps only in-frame clonotypes and omits some of them. This table has roughly 2.2 million clones, 80% to 95% appearing once. Donation came from healthy HIV-negative adults that had no recent acute infections or vaccinations. The gene calls are TRBV11-2 and TRBJ2-5; no clear D. Sequences were obtained from naive CD4+ T cells from PBMCs. Subset defined: CD45RA+ positively selected. The source of this sequence is a man aged 18 to 30 in good health. Some clones in this sample may be carry-over from other donors' samples. In DNA form, the CDR3 reads TGTGCCAGCAGCCCAGGAGAGACCCAGTACTTC. Its translation: CASSPGETQYF.